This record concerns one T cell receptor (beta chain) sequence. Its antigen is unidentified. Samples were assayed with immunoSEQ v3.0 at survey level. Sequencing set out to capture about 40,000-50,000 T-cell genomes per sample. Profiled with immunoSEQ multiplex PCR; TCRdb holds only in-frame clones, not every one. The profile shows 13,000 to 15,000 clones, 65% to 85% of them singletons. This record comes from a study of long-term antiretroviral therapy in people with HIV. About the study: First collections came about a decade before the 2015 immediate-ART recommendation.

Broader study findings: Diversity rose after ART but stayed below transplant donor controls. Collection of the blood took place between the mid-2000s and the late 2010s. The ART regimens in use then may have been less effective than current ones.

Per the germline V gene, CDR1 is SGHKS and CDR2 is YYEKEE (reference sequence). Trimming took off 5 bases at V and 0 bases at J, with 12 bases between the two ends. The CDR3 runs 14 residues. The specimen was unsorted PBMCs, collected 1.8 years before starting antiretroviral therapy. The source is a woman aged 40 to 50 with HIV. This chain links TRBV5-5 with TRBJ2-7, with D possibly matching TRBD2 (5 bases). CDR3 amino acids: CASRPGLSSYEQYF. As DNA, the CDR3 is TGTGCCAGCAGACCCGGACTGAGCTCCTACGAGCAGTACTTC.